The 28 T cell receptor beta chains below were found in one sample sequenced in a study of CD8+ T cells in alopecia areata. RNA, once extracted, was reverse transcribed into cDNA for use as the sequencing template. Using immunoSEQ multiplex PCR, the repertoire was profiled, and TCRdb retains in-frame clones only, with some absent. The data hold approximately 98,000 clones, with roughly 55% observed a single time. The source material was NKG2D-low CD8+ T cells sorted from blood. These receptors were taken from a human donor with alopecia areata.

The chain is built from TRBV2 and TRBJ1-2; 9 nucleotides line up with TRBD1. The CDR3 is made up of 15 amino acids. Germline values: CDR1 SNHLY, CDR2 FYNNEI. The junction had 11 bases not matched to a gene; V was cut back by 6 bases and J by 6 bases. Here the CDR3 reads CASRDAGTGLDGYTF. The DNA for the CDR3 is TGTGCCAGCAGAGACGCCGGGACAGGGCTTGATGGCTACACCTTC.

The genes are TRBV5-1 and TRBJ2-7; the D is unclear. CDR3 length equals 11 residues. Germline CDR1 is SGHRS and CDR2 is YFSETQ. Trimming removed 3 bases from V and 4 bases from J, with 5 bases in between. CDR3 region: CASSWGYEQYF. In nucleotides, the CDR3 is TGCGCCAGCAGCTGGGGATACGAGCAGTACTTC. Based on the CDR3 plus reference TRBV5-1 and TRBJ2-7, the full variable domain is KAGVTQTPRYLIKTRGQQVTLSCSPISGHRSVSWYQQTPGQGLQFLFEYFSETQRNKGNFPGRFSGRQFSNSRSEMNVSTLELGDSALYLCASSWGYEQYFGPGTRLTVT.

CDR3 DNA: TGCGCCAGCACCCCGTGGGCTAGCGGGAGTGAGGAGCAGTACTTC. It encodes CASTPWASGSEEQYF. The rearrangement links TRBV5-1 to TRBJ2-7; the match to TRBD2 covers 10 bases. Trimming at V came to 6 bases and at J to 7 bases, leaving 13 bases not matched to a gene. The CDR3 contains 15 residues. Germline values: CDR1 SGHRS, CDR2 YFSETQ.

The J gene is TRBJ2-5, the V gene TRBV18; the D gene is possibly TRBD1 (5 bases). V was trimmed by 5 bases and J by 5 bases, leaving 24 bases between them. CDR3 size: 17 residues. Germline CDR1 reads KGHSH; CDR2 reads LQKENI. The CDR3 region is CASSGPRLETARETQYF. In DNA form, the CDR3 reads TGTGCCAGCTCAGGACCTCGGCTAGAGACAGCTCGGGAGACCCAGTACTTC.

The rearrangement joins TRBV27 to TRBJ2-7, with 8 bases identical to TRBD1. Losses at the gene ends were 6 bases for V and 4 bases for J; bases not matched to a gene: 8. Germline lookup yields CDR1 MNHEY and CDR2 SMNVEV (reference sequence). This CDR3 is built from 14 residues. The DNA for the CDR3 is TGTGCCAGCAGCACAGCACGGACAGGGTACGAGCAGTACTTC. Its translation: CASSTARTGYEQYF.

J is TRBJ1-1 and V is TRBV27; weak D call: TRBD1 (6 bases). Germline CDR1 is MNHEY and CDR2 is SMNVEV (reference sequence). CDR3 length: 12 residues. Between the trimmed V and J ends, which lost 3 bases and 7 bases, there was a span of 9 bases. The CDR3 region has the DNA TGTGCCAGCAGTTTCCCAGGGGTTGAAGCTTTCTTT. Protein sequence: CASSFPGVEAFF.

The sample holds a few counts of this clone. The gene calls are TRBV28 and TRBJ2-7; 7 nucleotides line up with TRBD2. V lost 3 bases to trimming and J lost 2 bases; unmatched junction nucleotides: 13. The CDR3 length is 17 residues. Germline V gene sequence: CDR1 MDHEN, CDR2 SYDVKM. The CDR3 sequence is CASSFGFGASGTYEQYF. The CDR3 DNA sequence: TGTGCCAGCAGTTTCGGTTTCGGGGCTAGCGGAACCTACGAGCAGTACTTC.

This clone was detected a few times. The V and J genes are TRBV15 and TRBJ2-7; D uncertain. V was trimmed by 0 bases and J by 4 bases, leaving 7 bases between them. The germline V gene encodes CDR1 LNHNV and CDR2 YYDKDF (reference sequence). The CDR3 spans 13 residues. This CDR3 is CATSRDGPYEQYF. The CDR3, as DNA: TGTGCCACCAGCAGAGATGGGCCATACGAGCAGTACTTC. Based on the CDR3 plus reference TRBV15 and TRBJ2-7, the full variable domain is DAMVIQNPRYQVTQFGKPVTLSCSQTLNHNVMYWYQQKSSQAPKLLFHYYDKDFNNEADTPDNFQSRRPNTSFCFLDIRSPGLGDTAMYLCATSRDGPYEQYFGPGTRLTVT.

In its sample, this clone was seen a few times. The gene calls are TRBV5-8 and TRBJ2-3; TRBD2 might be the D (6 bases). The V gene lost 0 bases and the J gene lost 1 base, with 9 bases spanning the gap. Per germline, CDR1 SGHTS and CDR2 YDEGEE. The CDR3 extends over 15 amino acids. The CDR3 nucleotides read TGTGCCAGCAGCTTGGATGGAGGGGGCACAGATACGCAGTATTTT. Translating gives CASSLDGGGTDTQYF.

The chain combines TRBV2 with TRBJ1-2; a possible D gene is TRBD1 (5 bases). V was shortened by 8 bases and J by 4 bases, with 20 bases between the two germline ends. The CDR3 consists of 15 residues. Looked up from germline, CDR1 is SNHLY and CDR2 is FYNNEI. CDR3 nucleotides: TGTGCCAGCGCCGGATCGACAGATTTTTTCTATGGCTACACCTTC. Translated, it gives CASAGSTDFFYGYTF.

This chain uses TRBV10-3 with TRBJ2-7; D unclear. The CDR3 runs to 10 residues. CDR1 is ENHRY, CDR2 SYGVKD, per germline. Between the trimmed V and J ends, which lost 3 bases and 6 bases, there was a span of 3 bases. The CDR3 DNA follows: TGTGCCATCAGTGACGGCGAGCAGTACTTC. The encoded protein is CAISDGEQYF.

The gene calls are TRBV7-9 and TRBJ2-1; D not certain. Per the germline V gene, CDR1 is SEHNR and CDR2 is FQNEAQ (reference sequence). There are 14 residues in the CDR3. Trimming shortened V by 1 base and J by 2 bases, and 6 bases separated the two germline ends. The CDR3 coding sequence is TGTGCCAGCAGCTTAGAGGCAGCCTACAATGAGCAGTTCTTC. Protein: CASSLEAAYNEQFF.

The chain is built from TRBV14 and TRBJ1-1; 8 positions agree with TRBD1. V shed 1 base, J shed 10 bases, and the junction held 14 bases outside the gene matches. The CDR3 consists of 16 residues. Germline V gene data show CDR1 as SGHDN and CDR2 as FVKESK. CDR3: CASSQGMQGAHRGAFF. DNA of the CDR3: TGTGCCAGCAGCCAAGGTATGCAGGGGGCCCACCGAGGAGCTTTCTTT.

The chain joins TRBV27 to TRBJ2-1; D perhaps matches TRBD2 (6 bases). V was shortened by 8 bases and J by 7 bases, with 18 bases between the two germline ends. Germline V gene lookup returns CDR1 MNHEY and CDR2 SMNVEV (reference sequence). The CDR3 sequence is 14 residues long. The CDR3, as DNA: TGTGCCAGCGCGCTAGCGATTAGTGATAATGAGCAGTTCTTC. As protein: CASALAISDNEQFF.

This clone has just a few counts. V usage is TRBV5-1 and J usage is TRBJ2-5; D call uncertain. Trimming removed 4 bases from V and 1 base from J, with 20 bases in between. The CDR3 totals 17 residues. CDR1 SGHRS and CDR2 YFSETQ come from the germline V gene. DNA for the CDR3: TGCGCCAGCAGCCACACGAAAGACCGTGGAGTCCAAGAGACCCAGTACTTC. It codes for CASSHTKDRGVQETQYF.

The sample holds a few counts of this clone. CDR3 sequence: CASSLLSRAREQFF. CDR3 nucleotides: TGTGCCAGCAGCCTCCTTTCGCGGGCTCGTGAGCAGTTCTTC. The chain uses TRBV5-8 and TRBJ2-1; a possible D gene is TRBD2 (5 bases). Germline V gene sequence: CDR1 SGHTS, CDR2 YDEGEE. CDR3 size: 14 residues. Between the trimmed V and J ends, which lost 4 bases and 9 bases, there was a span of 17 bases.

The chain carries TRBV2 and TRBJ2-3, with D tentatively TRBD1 or TRBD2 (5 bases each). With 2 bases removed from V and 1 base from J, the gap between germline ends came to 13 bases. This CDR3 is 16 amino acids long. The germline V gene has CDR1 SNHLY and CDR2 FYNNEI. The chain's CDR3 is CASSERGEGGTDTQYF. The CDR3 DNA reads as TGTGCCAGCAGTGAAAGAGGGGAAGGAGGCACAGATACGCAGTATTTT.

This clone was observed a few times. The chain is built from TRBV28 and TRBJ2-3; either TRBD1 or TRBD2 may fit D (5 bases each). The CDR3 has 14 amino acids. Between the trimmed V and J ends, which lost 6 bases and 2 bases, there was a span of 12 bases. From germline, CDR1 is MDHEN and CDR2 SYDVKM. The CDR3 bases are TGTGCCAGCAGCCCGACAGACTACACAGATACGCAGTATTTT. As protein: CASSPTDYTDTQYF.

This clone turned up a few times. The gene calls are TRBV18 and TRBJ2-1, with 8 bases matching TRBD2. V gave up 2 bases and J gave up 8 bases; unmatched junction bases: 8. Germline V CDR1 and CDR2: KGHSH, LQKENI. The CDR3 totals 15 residues. As DNA, the CDR3 is TGTGCCAGCTCACCATTCGGCCGGGAGGGGGATGAGCAGTTCTTC. It specifies CASSPFGREGDEQFF. The full variable domain, with the rest looked up from reference TRBV18 and TRBJ2-1, is NAGVMQNPRHLVRRRGQEARLRCSPMKGHSHVYWYRQLPEEGLKFMVYLQKENIIDESGMPKERFSAEFPKEGPSILRIQQVVRGDSAAYFCASSPFGREGDEQFFGPGTRLTVL.

This clone was observed a handful of times. The chain carries TRBV7-8 and TRBJ2-7, with TRBD2 as a possible D gene (6 bases). CDR3 length: 15 residues. Trimming shortened V by 1 base and J by 3 bases, and 13 bases separated the two germline ends. Germline CDR1 reads SGHVS; CDR2 reads FQNEAQ. The CDR3 protein is CASSLVGGSVYEQYF. The CDR3 region has the DNA TGTGCCAGCAGCTTAGTTGGGGGGTCGGTCTACGAGCAGTACTTC.

V usage is TRBV19 and J usage is TRBJ1-4; D may be TRBD1 (5 bases). CDR1 and CDR2 (germline): LNHDA, SQIVND (reference sequence). V gave up 6 bases and J gave up 7 bases, with 15 bases separating them. The CDR3 covers 14 residues. The CDR3 is CASRPTVLVEKLFF. The CDR3, as DNA: TGTGCCAGTAGACCGACAGTTTTGGTTGAAAAACTGTTTTTT.

CDR3: CASSQDRGLPYEQYF. CDR3 bases: TGTGCCAGCAGTCAAGACAGGGGCCTACCCTACGAGCAGTACTTC. The chain carries TRBV27 and TRBJ2-7, with 8 bases fitting TRBD1. Germline assignment: CDR1 MNHEY and CDR2 SMNVEV (reference sequence). V gave up 5 bases and J gave up 2 bases; unmatched junction bases: 8. The CDR3 totals 15 residues.

V and J are TRBV11-2 and TRBJ2-1, with D possibly matching TRBD2 (7 bases). The V gene's germline CDR1 is SGHAT and CDR2 FQNNGV. The CDR3 has 19 amino acids. Deletions cut 1 base from V and 3 bases from J, with 22 bases between. CDR3 coding DNA: TGTGCCAGCAGCTTAGTGGGTCTTGTAGGGGGGGGAAGCTACAATGAGCAGTTCTTC. Protein sequence: CASSLVGLVGGGSYNEQFF. Supplemented by reference TRBV11-2 and TRBJ2-1, the full variable domain reads EAGVAQSPRYKIIEKRQSVAFWCNPISGHATLYWYQQILGQGPKLLIQFQNNGVVDDSQLPKDRFSAERLKGVDSTLKIQPAKLEDSAVYLCASSLVGLVGGGSYNEQFFGPGTRLTVL.

In its sample, this clone was seen a few times. The chain has TRBV7-9 and TRBJ2-3; 7 bases map to TRBD2. J gave up 0 bases and V 4 bases, and 13 bases lay outside the gene matches. This CDR3 spans 18 amino acids. Germline V gives CDR1 SEHNR, CDR2 FQNEAQ (reference sequence). The CDR3 is CASSYPVGLAVSTDTQYF. CDR3 nucleotides: TGTGCCAGCAGCTACCCCGTGGGGCTAGCGGTTAGCACAGATACGCAGTATTTT.

J is TRBJ1-4 and V is TRBV27; a weak D match, TRBD1 (5 bases). Germline CDR1 MNHEY, CDR2 SMNVEV (reference sequence). This CDR3 has 14 residues. Trimming took 5 bases from V and 5 from J, leaving 12 bases between them. The CDR3 DNA is TGTGCCAGCAGTGCCGGGACCGGGAATGAAAAACTGTTTTTT. Residues: CASSAGTGNEKLFF.

The V gene is TRBV5-1, the J gene TRBJ2-1; 7 positions agree with TRBD1. The CDR3 sequence is 15 residues long. Germline lookup yields CDR1 SGHRS and CDR2 YFSETQ. J gave up 4 bases and V 0 bases, and 4 bases lay outside the gene matches. The CDR3 loop reads CASSLEQGWYNEQFF. CDR3 DNA sequence: TGCGCCAGCAGCTTGGAACAGGGGTGGTACAATGAGCAGTTCTTC.

As for this clone: A junction end diverges from the germline sequence, so it may reflect a read error. V is TRBV5-1 and J is TRBJ2-5; D uncertain. Germline CDR1 is SGHRS and CDR2 is YFSETQ. CDR3 size: 15 residues. CDR3 residues: CASSLGTANQETQYF. The CDR3 coding sequence is TGCGCCAGCAGTTTGGGCACAGCTAATCAAGAGACCCAGTACTTC.

This rearrangement joins TRBV28 to TRBJ2-6; TRBD1 matches at 7 bases. V shed 6 bases, J shed 0 bases, and the junction held 8 bases outside the gene matches. There are 17 residues in the CDR3. CDR1 and CDR2 from the germline V gene are MDHEN and SYDVKM. The CDR3 sequence: CASSLPGQVSGANVLTF. The CDR3 DNA sequence: TGTGCCAGCAGCCTCCCCGGACAGGTCTCTGGGGCCAACGTCCTGACTTTC.